These 13 T cell receptor beta chains share one sample of origin, sequenced in a study of blood T cell repertoires in COVID-19. The data were produced by immunoSEQ multiplex PCR, yet TCRdb's version contains in-frame clones alone and is incomplete. The repertoire includes roughly 75,000 clones, over 65% of them detected once, and just over 2.5% sits in the top ten. Sequencing was performed on peripheral blood. All receptors come from a human donor with acute or convalescent COVID-19. The donor label of this sample is uncertain.

This chain uses TRBV3-1 (or the pseudogene TRBV3-2) with TRBJ2-7; 11 bases line up with TRBD2. Germline CDR1 and CDR2: LGHDT and YNNKEL (reference sequence). The CDR3 loop spans 15 amino acids. The V segment lost 6 bases and the J segment 4 bases; nucleotides outside the gene matches: 8. The CDR3 loop reads CASSLSGLAVYEQYF. As DNA, the CDR3 is TGTGCCAGCAGTCTCTCGGGACTAGCGGTGTACGAGCAGTACTTC.

This chain joins TRBV12-5 and TRBJ2-1; D remains unclear. The V and J ends lost 1 base and 3 bases respectively, with 7 bases between them. This CDR3 spans 14 amino acids. The germline V gene has CDR1 LGHNT and CDR2 FRNRAP. In DNA form, the CDR3 reads TGTGCTAGTGGTTTGGGTGGAGTCTACAATGAGCAGTTCTTC. This codes for CASGLGGVYNEQFF.

This clone has only a few counts. This rearrangement joins TRBV5-1 to TRBJ2-7; D is uncertain. V was pared by 0 bases and J by 2 bases, with 15 bases between. Germline CDR1 is SGHRS and CDR2 is YFSETQ. The CDR3 extends over 16 amino acids. The DNA for the CDR3 is TGCGCCAGCAGCTTGGCCGGGTCTTCCCCTGCCTACGAGCAGTACTTC. This encodes CASSLAGSSPAYEQYF.

The rearrangement joins TRBV19 to TRBJ2-7, with D possibly matching TRBD1 (6 bases). Trimming took off 1 base at V and 3 bases at J, with 10 bases between the two ends. Germline loops: CDR1 LNHDA, CDR2 SQIVND (reference sequence). The CDR3 extends over 14 amino acids. CDR3 DNA: TGTGCCAGTAGTATAGTGGGGACACACTACGAGCAGTACTTC. It yields the protein CASSIVGTHYEQYF.

The chain has TRBV12-3 or TRBV12-4 and TRBJ1-2; D remains ambiguous. The CDR3 is 12 amino acids. V lost 6 bases and J 0 bases, leaving 5 bases between the germline ends. The CDR3 DNA reads TGTGCCAGCAGGACAACTAACTATGGCTACACCTTC. It specifies CASRTTNYGYTF.

The rearrangement uses TRBV11-2 and TRBJ1-1, with a tentative D call TRBD1 (6 bases). The V end lost 3 bases, the J end lost 4 bases, and 12 bases lay between the germline ends. The germline CDR1 and CDR2 sequences are SGHAT and FQNNGV. This CDR3 has 14 residues. CDR3 sequence: CASSFTGPFTEAFF. DNA for the CDR3: TGTGCCAGCAGCTTTACAGGGCCCTTCACTGAAGCTTTCTTT.

The chain joins TRBV5-1 to TRBJ1-1; 7 nucleotides agree with TRBD1. The CDR3 has 15 amino acids. Germline V gene lookup returns CDR1 SGHRS and CDR2 YFSETQ. V trimming: 4 bases; J trimming: 5 bases; junction bases outside the gene matches: 11. The CDR3 loop is CASSPTGAGGTEAFF. In DNA, the CDR3 is TGCGCCAGCAGCCCCACGGGCGCAGGGGGGACTGAAGCTTTCTTT.

The chain uses TRBV7-2 and TRBJ2-3, with 7 positions matching TRBD1. The V gene's germline CDR1 is SGHTA and CDR2 FQGNSA. V was clipped by 6 bases and J by 4 bases; unmatched bases: 13. The CDR3 runs 16 residues. The CDR3: CASSLQGPRISDTQYF. CDR3 bases: TGTGCCAGCAGTCTACAGGGGCCGCGTATATCAGATACGCAGTATTTT.

V is TRBV4-2 and J is TRBJ2-1; no clear D gene. The germline gives CDR1 LGHNA, CDR2 YNFKEQ. The CDR3 has 14 residues. Between the trimmed V and J ends, which lost 3 bases and 2 bases, there was a span of 8 bases. The CDR3 reads CASSQALTYNEQFF. CDR3 bases: TGTGCCAGCAGCCAGGCCCTGACCTACAATGAGCAGTTCTTC.

The sample holds a few counts of this clone. The chain uses TRBV28 and TRBJ1-2; 7 nucleotides match TRBD1. CDR1 and CDR2 from the germline V gene are MDHEN and SYDVKM. Trimming cost V 5 bases and J 3 bases; bases outside gene matches: 9. The CDR3 spans 15 residues. The CDR3 nucleotides read TGTGCCAGCAGTCAGACCGGGACAGAGCACTATGGCTACACCTTC. Its protein product is CASSQTGTEHYGYTF.

The chain joins TRBV11-2 to TRBJ2-1; D perhaps matches TRBD1 (6 bases). CDR1 SGHAT and CDR2 FQNNGV come from the germline V gene. CDR3 size: 13 residues. The V end was cut by 5 bases, the J end by 9 bases, with 14 bases between. CDR3 sequence (DNA): TGTGCCAGCAGCCCACGAGGGGGAATTGAGCAGTTCTTC. Amino acids: CASSPRGGIEQFF.

This clone appeared once. The chain uses TRBV28 and TRBJ1-2, with D possibly being TRBD1 (5 bases). This CDR3 region has 13 residues. Trimming left V 5 bases short and J 4 bases short, with 11 bases between. Germline assignment: CDR1 MDHEN and CDR2 SYDVKM. CDR3 sequence reads: CASSVAGIYGYTF. The CDR3 DNA reads as TGTGCCAGCAGTGTGGCAGGGATCTATGGCTACACCTTC.

This clone was picked up a small number of times. This rearrangement joins TRBV5-1 to TRBJ1-6; 10 positions match TRBD1. From germline, CDR1 is SGHRS and CDR2 YFSETQ. V trimming: 3 bases; J trimming: 6 bases; junction bases outside the gene matches: 3. The CDR3 sequence is 15 residues long. CDR3 protein: CASSSDRGGNSPLHF. CDR3 DNA sequence: TGCGCCAGCAGCTCGGACAGGGGGGGTAATTCACCCCTCCACTTT.